The text below deals with one TCR beta chain. Its antigen is still unknown. No much larger clone is present one base from it, and per-base qualities are unavailable. The germline V gene (reference sequence) sets CDR1 to SGHAT and CDR2 to FQDESV. Deletion took 5 bases off V and 4 bases off J, with a span of 14 bases between the germline ends. The CDR3 runs 14 amino acids, cysteine and phenylalanine included. The kept DNA is CDR3 alone, 42 bases in frame from the first base. This entry is derived from a study of blood T cell repertoires in COVID-19 (TCRdb year 2020). In terms of the full investigation: Samples covering the acute and convalescent phases of COVID-19 were provided by collaborators in the United States, Italy and Spain. The material from the prospective study consisted of cDNA or gDNA derived from T cells, B-cell-depleted T cells, or PBMCs. Where available, HLA class I and class II types were taken from metadata supplied by the sample provider and were not determined by assay-based typing. Deeply sampled blood TCRbeta repertoires from subjects exposed to, actively infected with, or recovered from COVID-19 were included in the dataset. A freely available public database, intended as a resource for researchers studying the immune response to SARS-CoV-2, is where the repertoires were released. The sample metadata nearly always contained a de-identified subject ID, COVID-19 status, age in years and sex. Samples were obtained from the ongoing ImmuneRACE study (first 160 participants) and from 1,000 to 1,500 subjects provided by 6 global collaborators.

Participants in the prospective study were aged 18 to 89 years, lived in under 30 United States geographic areas, and enrolled through a virtual design. To assign participants to cohorts, the prospective study relied on clinical history that participants themselves reported in a screening survey and a study questionnaire. Exposed participants had been in contact with someone with a PCR-confirmed or clinician-diagnosed COVID-19 case within 2 weeks of study entry. In the prospective study, mobile phlebotomists collected whole blood, serum and a nasopharyngeal or oropharyngeal swab from each participant. Additional blood draws and questionnaires over a 2-month period could optionally be provided by prospective study participants. Before DNA extraction, blood samples from the prospective study were shipped at room temperature or frozen. TCRbeta CDR3 regions were amplified from genomic DNA using the immunoSEQ Assay, a bias-controlled multiplex PCR. On the study's bioinformatics: Within the assay, amplification of reference gene primers was used to estimate how many nucleated cells each sample contained. To quantify the absolute abundance of each unique TCRbeta CDR3 rearrangement, sequence reads were collapsed and filtered. For each sample, productive Simpson clonality was calculated as the square root of Simpson's diversity index across productive rearrangements. Not all clones reach the TCRdb copy of this immuneACCESS table, which keeps in-frame sequences only. Checked studies attribute under half of the gap to unresolved V genes and leave the rest unexplained. The V and J calls and clone size were taken over from that table, and D and trimming were inferred from the DNA. The sample table shows around 130,000 clones, and 84% are seen once. The ten largest clones capture roughly 1.7% of the sample.

What the authors observed across the whole study: Clinical and demographic metadata were provided uncurated, with the amount varying by source and participant.

In this chain, TRBV11-1 is recombined with TRBJ1-1; the D gene is perhaps TRBD1, from 5 matching bases. Sequenced sample: PBMCs or T cells enriched from blood (not recorded which). The receptor was derived from a woman under 30 who had been exposed to COVID-19. The nucleotide sequence is given as TGTGCCAGCAGCCCCACCAGGGTGACCACTGAAGCTTTCTTT. Its product reads: CASSPTRVTTEAFF.